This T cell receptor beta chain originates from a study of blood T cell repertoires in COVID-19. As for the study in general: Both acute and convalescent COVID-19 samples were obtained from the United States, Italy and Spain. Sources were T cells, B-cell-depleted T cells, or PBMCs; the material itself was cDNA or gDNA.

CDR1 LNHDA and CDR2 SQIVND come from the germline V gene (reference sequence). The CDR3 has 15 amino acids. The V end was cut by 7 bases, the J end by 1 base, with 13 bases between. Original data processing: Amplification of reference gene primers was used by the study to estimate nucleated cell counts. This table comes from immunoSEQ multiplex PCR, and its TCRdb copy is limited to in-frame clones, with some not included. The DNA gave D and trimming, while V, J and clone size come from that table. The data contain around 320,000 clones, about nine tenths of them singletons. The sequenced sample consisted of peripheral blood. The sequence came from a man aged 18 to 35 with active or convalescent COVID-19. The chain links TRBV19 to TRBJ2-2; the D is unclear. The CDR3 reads CASMKTNRNTGELFF. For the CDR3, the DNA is TGTGCCAGTATGAAGACAAACCGGAACACCGGGGAGCTGTTTTTT.